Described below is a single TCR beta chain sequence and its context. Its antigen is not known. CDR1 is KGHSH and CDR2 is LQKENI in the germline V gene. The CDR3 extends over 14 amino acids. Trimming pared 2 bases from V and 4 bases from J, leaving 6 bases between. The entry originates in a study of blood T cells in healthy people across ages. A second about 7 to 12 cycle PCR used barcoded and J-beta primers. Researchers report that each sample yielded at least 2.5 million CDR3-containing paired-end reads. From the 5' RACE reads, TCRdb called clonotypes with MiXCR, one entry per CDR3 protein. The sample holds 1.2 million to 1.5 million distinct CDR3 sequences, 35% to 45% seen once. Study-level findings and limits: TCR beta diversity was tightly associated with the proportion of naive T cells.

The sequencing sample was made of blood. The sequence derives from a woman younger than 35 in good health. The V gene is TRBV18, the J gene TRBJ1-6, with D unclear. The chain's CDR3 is CASSPSEYNSPLHF. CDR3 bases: TGTGCCAGCTCACCAAGCGAATATAATTCACCCCTCCACTTT.